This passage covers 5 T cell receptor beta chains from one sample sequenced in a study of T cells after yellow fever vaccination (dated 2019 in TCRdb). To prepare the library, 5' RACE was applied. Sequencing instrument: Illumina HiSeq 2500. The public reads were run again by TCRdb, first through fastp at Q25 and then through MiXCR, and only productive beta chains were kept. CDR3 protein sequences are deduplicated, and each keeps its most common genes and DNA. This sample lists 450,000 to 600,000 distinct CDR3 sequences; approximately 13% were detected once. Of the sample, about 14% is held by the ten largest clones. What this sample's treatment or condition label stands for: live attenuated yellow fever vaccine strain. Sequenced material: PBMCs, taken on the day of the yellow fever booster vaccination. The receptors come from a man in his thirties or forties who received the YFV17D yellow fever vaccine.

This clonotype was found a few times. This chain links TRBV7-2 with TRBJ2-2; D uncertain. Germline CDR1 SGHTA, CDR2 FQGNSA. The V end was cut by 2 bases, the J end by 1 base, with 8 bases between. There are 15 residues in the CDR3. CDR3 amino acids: CASSLSSLNTGELFF. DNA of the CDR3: TGTGCCAGCAGCTTATCCAGCCTGAACACCGGGGAGCTGTTTTTT.

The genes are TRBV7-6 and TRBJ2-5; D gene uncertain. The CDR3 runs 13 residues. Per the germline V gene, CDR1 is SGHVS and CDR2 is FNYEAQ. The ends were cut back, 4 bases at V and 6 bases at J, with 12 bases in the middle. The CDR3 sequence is CASSYTETKTQYF. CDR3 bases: TGTGCCAGCAGCTATACGGAAACTAAGACCCAGTACTTC. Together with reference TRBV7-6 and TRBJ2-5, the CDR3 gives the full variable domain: GAGVSQSPRYKVTKRGQDVALRCDPISGHVSLYWYRQALGQGPEFLTYFNYEAQQDKSGLPNDRFSAERPEGSISTLTIQRTEQRDSAMYRCASSYTETKTQYFGPGTRLLVL.

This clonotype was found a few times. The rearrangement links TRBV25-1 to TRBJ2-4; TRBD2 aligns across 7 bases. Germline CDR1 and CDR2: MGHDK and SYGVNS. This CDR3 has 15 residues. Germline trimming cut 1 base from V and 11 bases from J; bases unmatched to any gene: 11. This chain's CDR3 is CASSEWREGRVFQYF. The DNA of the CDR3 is TGTGCCAGCAGTGAATGGAGGGAGGGGAGAGTCTTTCAGTACTTC.

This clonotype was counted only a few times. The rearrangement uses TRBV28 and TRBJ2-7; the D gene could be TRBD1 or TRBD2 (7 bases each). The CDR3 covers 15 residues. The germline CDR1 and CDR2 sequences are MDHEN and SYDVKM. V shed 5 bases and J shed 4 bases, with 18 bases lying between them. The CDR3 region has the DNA TGTGCCAGCAGTGCAAGCCAGGGGGGGAGGTACGAGCAGTACTTC. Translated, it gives CASSASQGGRYEQYF.

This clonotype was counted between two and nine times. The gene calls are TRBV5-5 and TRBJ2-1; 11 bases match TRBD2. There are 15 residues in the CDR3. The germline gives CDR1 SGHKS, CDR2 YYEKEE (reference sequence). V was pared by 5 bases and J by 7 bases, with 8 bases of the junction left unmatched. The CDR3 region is CASRLLAGGKNEQFF. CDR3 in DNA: TGTGCCAGCAGGCTTCTAGCGGGAGGAAAGAATGAGCAGTTCTTC.